This TCR beta chain was retrieved from a study of blood T cell repertoires in COVID-19. TCRdb keeps only in-frame clones here, not all; method: immunoSEQ multiplex PCR. The sample has approximately 260,000 clones, approximately 86% seen once. V gave up 1 base and J gave up 4 bases, with 11 bases separating them. The CDR3 is 15 residues long. From germline, CDR1 is MNHEY and CDR2 SMNVEV (reference sequence). The TCR sequence derives from a woman aged 25 to 39 with acute COVID-19. The source material was PBMCs or T cells enriched from blood (not recorded which). The chain is built from TRBV27 and TRBJ2-1; perhaps TRBD2 as D (6 bases). The CDR3 reads CASSLYGGEYNEQFF. The CDR3 DNA reads as TGTGCCAGCAGTTTATATGGCGGGGAGTACAATGAGCAGTTCTTC.